This T cell receptor beta chain originates from a study of identical twins. Germline values: CDR1 LNHNV, CDR2 YYDKDF (reference sequence). CDR3 length equals 17 residues. V gave up 1 base and J gave up 2 bases, with 15 bases separating them. The study, taken as a whole, reports: Researchers reported excess low generation probability among twin-shared out-of-frame alpha sequences. In cord blood, abundant beta clonotypes had fewer insertions; memory showed no trend.

This clonotype was recorded many times. No antigen is known for it. TCRdb reprocessed the 5' RACE reads via MiXCR and lists one record per CDR3 protein. Among hundreds of thousands of distinct CDR3 sequences listed, roughly 6% were seen once. There were only healthy Caucasians among the donors. This receptor was identified in a man aged 18 to 30 in good health. The chain couples TRBV15 to TRBJ2-1; D might be TRBD2 (5 bases). What was sequenced was naive T cells sorted from blood. CDR3 DNA sequence: TGTGCCACCAGCAGAGGTTTGGCGGGCGGTACCTACAATGAGCAGTTCTTC. Amino acids: CATSRGLAGGTYNEQFF.